The 11 T cell receptor beta chains reported below all come from one sample, sequenced in a study of human T cells and chemical hapten exposure. Documented time point: patch test 1, 2 weeks after DPC sensitization. Regarding treatment: therapeutic diphenylcyclopropenone sensitization with weekly scalp DPC. TCRdb reprocessed the RACE reads via MiXCR and lists one record per CDR3 protein. The sample lists approximately 400,000 distinct CDR3 sequences, more than 4.5% occurring once. The sample in question was whole blood, obtained in connection with sensitization to the hapten diphenylcyclopropenone (DPC). The receptors were gathered from a woman aged 50 to 60 with alopecia areata. Some clones in this sample may be carry-over from other donors' samples.

This clonotype was seen at least ten times. The chain combines TRBV24-1 with TRBJ2-5; D may be TRBD1 (6 bases). Trimming took off 3 bases at V and 4 bases at J, with 11 bases between the two ends. The germline V gene has CDR1 KGHDR and CDR2 SFDVKD. The CDR3 runs to 14 residues. The CDR3 is CATSDARGPETQYF. In nucleotides, the CDR3 is TGTGCCACCAGTGATGCCAGGGGCCCAGAGACCCAGTACTTC.

This clonotype was picked up many times. The rearrangement uses TRBV7-9 and TRBJ2-3, with TRBD2 identical over 8 bases. The germline gives CDR1 SEHNR, CDR2 FQNEAQ (reference sequence). J gave up 1 base and V 4 bases, and 7 bases lay outside the gene matches. The CDR3 runs to 16 residues. The CDR3 sequence is CASSSRGAGGTDTQYF. CDR3 in DNA: TGTGCCAGCAGCTCCCGTGGAGCGGGGGGCACAGATACGCAGTATTTT.

This clonotype occurred many times. The chain is built from TRBV11-2 and TRBJ2-3; the D gene could be TRBD1 or TRBD2 (5 bases each). The CDR3 is 12 amino acids. V lost 6 bases to trimming and J lost 6 bases, with 10 bases between them. The germline gives CDR1 SGHAT, CDR2 FQNNGV. The CDR3 sequence: CASRRDADTQYF. The DNA of the CDR3 is TGTGCCAGCAGACGGGACGCCGATACGCAGTATTTT.

The table lists this clonotype with many counts. This sequence joins TRBV5-6 and TRBJ1-1; 9 positions match TRBD1. CDR1 is SGHDT, CDR2 YYEEEE, per germline. The CDR3 runs 15 residues. The V segment lost 0 bases and the J segment 8 bases; nucleotides outside the gene matches: 8. The CDR3 DNA is TGTGCCAGCAGCTTGGGGGACAGGGCGAAGAGGGAAGCTTTCTTT. It codes for CASSLGDRAKREAFF. The entire variable domain, with the rest obtained from reference TRBV5-6 and TRBJ1-1, is as follows: DAGVTQSPTHLIKTRGQQVTLRCSPKSGHDTVSWYQQALGQGPQFIFQYYEEEERQRGNFPDRFSGHQFPNYSSELNVNALLLGDSALYLCASSLGDRAKREAFFGQGTRLTVV.

This clonotype was seen at least ten times. A junction end diverges from the germline sequence, so it may reflect a read error. CDR3 sequence: CALAGATDTQYF. For the CDR3, the DNA is TGCGCACTAGCGGGAGCCACAGATACGCAGTATTTT. The gene calls are TRBV6-1 and TRBJ2-3; 11 nucleotides line up with TRBD2. The V gene's germline CDR1 is MNHNS and CDR2 SASEGT. This CDR3 region has 12 residues.

At least ten counts were recorded for this clonotype. J is TRBJ2-2 and V is TRBV28; TRBD2 aligns across 9 bases. Trimming removed 6 bases from V and 5 bases from J; junction bases left unmatched: 7. The CDR3 is 15 amino acids. Germline V gene sequence: CDR1 MDHEN, CDR2 SYDVKM. The CDR3 coding sequence is TGTGCCAGCAGCCCTAGCGGGGCAGGTACCGGGGAGCTGTTTTTT. It encodes CASSPSGAGTGELFF.

In its sample, this clonotype was seen a few times. The chain uses TRBV29-1 and TRBJ1-1; D uncertain. This CDR3 spans 11 amino acids. Germline lookup yields CDR1 SQVTM and CDR2 ANQGSEA. Trimming stripped 7 bases from V and 0 bases from J, with 6 bases between. For the CDR3, the DNA is TGCAGCGCCGTGGTGAACACTGAAGCTTTCTTT. Translation: CSAVVNTEAFF.

This clonotype was seen repeatedly, ten times or more. V and J are TRBV6-5 and TRBJ1-2; D not certain. The V gene's germline CDR1 is MNHEY and CDR2 SVGAGI. V lost 2 bases to trimming and J lost 2 bases, with 9 bases between them. The CDR3 loop spans 14 amino acids. DNA of the CDR3: TGTGCCAGCAGTTACGGACCAGACAACTATGGCTACACCTTC. Translated, it gives CASSYGPDNYGYTF.

This clonotype was picked up a small number of times. V is TRBV12-3 or TRBV12-4 and J is TRBJ2-6; 7 nucleotides agree with TRBD1. The CDR3 is 16 residues long. The V and J ends lost 6 bases and 0 bases, in that order; junction bases with no gene match: 5. In DNA, the CDR3 is TGTGCCAGCAGGAGACAGGGCCGCTCTGGGGCCAACGTCCTGACTTTC. Amino acids: CASRRQGRSGANVLTF.

The rearrangement uses TRBV4-1 and TRBJ1-6, with D possibly matching TRBD1 (5 bases). Looked up from germline, CDR1 is MGHRA and CDR2 is YSYEKL. The CDR3 has 15 amino acids. Deletions cut 2 bases from V and 7 bases from J, with 12 bases between. CDR3 in DNA: TGCGCCAGCAGCCAACCGGGACGGCCCAATTCACCCCTCCACTTT. Its translation: CASSQPGRPNSPLHF.

The sample holds many counts of this clonotype. The chain joins TRBV27 to TRBJ1-5, with TRBD1 as a possible D gene (5 bases). The CDR3 covers 14 residues. V was shortened by 4 bases and J by 4 bases, with 11 bases between the two germline ends. Germline V gene sequence: CDR1 MNHEY, CDR2 SMNVEV (reference sequence). The CDR3 nucleotides read TGTGCCAGCAGTTATCAGGGAGGTAATCAGCCCCAGCATTTT. It codes for CASSYQGGNQPQHF.